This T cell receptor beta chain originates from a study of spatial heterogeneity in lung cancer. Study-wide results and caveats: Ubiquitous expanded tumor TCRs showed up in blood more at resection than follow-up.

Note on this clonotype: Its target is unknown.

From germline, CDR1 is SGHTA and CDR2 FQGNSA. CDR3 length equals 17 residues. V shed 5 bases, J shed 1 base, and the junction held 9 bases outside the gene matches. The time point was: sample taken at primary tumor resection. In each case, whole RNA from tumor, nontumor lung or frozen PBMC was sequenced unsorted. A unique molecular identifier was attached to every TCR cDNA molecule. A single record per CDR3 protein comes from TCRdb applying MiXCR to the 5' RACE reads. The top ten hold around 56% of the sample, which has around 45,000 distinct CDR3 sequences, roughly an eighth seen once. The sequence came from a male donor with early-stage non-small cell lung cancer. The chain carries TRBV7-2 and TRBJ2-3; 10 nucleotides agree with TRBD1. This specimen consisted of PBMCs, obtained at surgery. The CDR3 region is CASSPVHGTGGTDTQYF. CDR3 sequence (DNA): TGTGCCAGCAGCCCTGTCCACGGGACAGGGGGCACAGATACGCAGTATTTT.